These 7 T cell receptor beta chains were all obtained from the same sample, sequenced in a study of identical twins. TCRdb re-analysed the 5' RACE reads in MiXCR, keeping a single row per CDR3 protein. The table records 690,000 or so distinct CDR3 sequences, 8.6% of them present only once. These data are also associated with another study on yellow fever vaccine responses in identical twins.

Sequencing used PBMCs. The receptors were gathered from a woman under 30 in good health.

At least ten counts were recorded for this clonotype. The rearrangement uses TRBV14 and TRBJ2-7, with D maybe TRBD1 (6 bases). Germline values: CDR1 SGHDN, CDR2 FVKESK. Trimming cost V 4 bases and J 1 base, with 8 bases left between them. The CDR3 contains 13 residues. The CDR3 sequence is CASSRQASYEQYF. Here the CDR3 DNA reads TGTGCCAGCAGCCGACAGGCTTCCTACGAGCAGTACTTC.

This clonotype occurred many times. V and J are TRBV25-1 and TRBJ2-7; D possibly corresponds to TRBD2 (6 bases). CDR1 is MGHDK and CDR2 is SYGVNS in the germline V gene. This CDR3 has 16 residues. V lost 6 bases, J lost 4 bases, and 22 bases lay in between. CDR3 region: CASRPTLGGGKYEQYF. The CDR3 region has the DNA TGTGCCAGCAGACCCACTTTGGGGGGAGGAAAGTACGAGCAGTACTTC.

This rearrangement joins TRBV29-1 to TRBJ2-7, with 7 bases identical to TRBD1. CDR1 and CDR2 (germline): SQVTM, ANQGSEA. V gave up 6 bases and J gave up 1 base; unmatched junction bases: 3. CDR3 length equals 12 residues. Here the CDR3 reads CSVPGQSYEQYF. The CDR3 DNA reads as TGCAGCGTGCCGGGACAGTCCTACGAGCAGTACTTC.

This clonotype has only a few counts. This chain connects TRBV24-1 to TRBJ2-3; 7 nucleotides line up with TRBD1. After removal of 4 bases from V and 2 bases from J, the junction contained 17 bases not matched to a gene. The germline CDR1 and CDR2 sequences are KGHDR and SFDVKD. CDR3 size: 19 residues. CDR3: CATSEPSGTAYYLTDTQYF. The CDR3 DNA sequence: TGTGCCACCAGTGAACCTTCCGGGACAGCCTACTACCTCACAGATACGCAGTATTTT.

The chain links TRBV12-3 or TRBV12-4 to TRBJ1-1; weak D call: TRBD1 (6 bases). The CDR3 covers 13 residues. V lost 1 base and J 8 bases, leaving 11 bases between the germline ends. In DNA, the CDR3 is TGTGCCAGCAGTTTAGTCCAGGGGAGGGAAGCTTTCTTT. This sequence encodes CASSLVQGREAFF.

The genes are TRBV20-1 and TRBJ2-3, with TRBD1 identical over 9 bases. Looked up from germline, CDR1 is DFQATT and CDR2 is SNEGSKA (reference sequence). The V and J ends lost 6 bases and 2 bases, in that order; junction bases with no gene match: 9. The length of the CDR3 is 15 residues. The chain's CDR3 is CSAHNRGRDTDTQYF. The CDR3 region has the DNA TGCAGTGCGCATAACAGGGGGCGCGACACAGATACGCAGTATTTT.

This clonotype was detected many times. The rearrangement links TRBV11-2 to TRBJ2-7; D not certain. Germline V gene data show CDR1 as SGHAT and CDR2 as FQNNGV. The V end was cut by 5 bases, the J end by 3 bases, with 17 bases between. This CDR3 has 15 residues. The CDR3 spells CASSQNSLGNYEQYF. In nucleotides, the CDR3 is TGTGCCAGCAGCCAGAATTCCCTGGGCAACTACGAGCAGTACTTC.